This T cell receptor beta chain was sequenced in a study of T cell repertoires in aging, cancer and after chemotherapy. Across the study: The whole study produced a dataset of roughly 8.8 million TCR reads.

TCR beta rearrangements were amplified from peripheral blood genomic DNA. The J segment lost 2 bases and the V segment lost 6 bases, leaving 2 bases of the junction unmatched. Germline V CDR1 and CDR2: LNHDA, SQIVND (reference sequence). CDR3 length: 13 residues. In regard to this clonotype: Its antigen remains unknown.

A mixed TRB-A/B primer pool amplified rearranged TRB by multiplex touch-down PCR. MiXCR was run by TCRdb on the multiplex PCR reads, yielding one entry per CDR3 protein. The data hold approximately 10,000 distinct CDR3 sequences, with around 42% observed a single time. Study conclusions and caveats: Compared with age-matched healthy donors, untreated hematological or solid cancer patients showed higher blood TCR clonality. In healthy donors, age-related TCR diversity loss mainly reflected lost richness.

The clonotype comes from a human donor in good health. Material: blood. The rearrangement joins TRBV19 to TRBJ2-3; 7 bases match TRBD2. CDR3 bases: TGTGCCAGTAGCGGGAGGAACACAGATACGCAGTATTTT. Amino acid sequence: CASSGRNTDTQYF.